The 30 T cell receptor beta chains in this list originate from one sample, sequenced in a study of CD8 T cells in ankylosing spondylitis. In TCRdb, the 5' RACE reads were re-called with MiXCR into one record per CDR3 protein. The sample records about 250,000 distinct CDR3 sequences, roughly 32% being singletons. The specimen was blood, either unsorted or a sorted T cell fraction (not recorded which). Receptors originate from a male donor with ankylosing spondylitis or in good health (not recorded which).

This sequence joins TRBV2 and TRBJ2-7, with 7 bases fitting TRBD1. The CDR3 totals 15 residues. The V and J ends lost 3 bases and 0 bases, in that order; junction bases with no gene match: 5. Germline CDR1 and CDR2: SNHLY and FYNNEI. CDR3 sequence: CASSDFRGFSYEQYF. Written as DNA, the CDR3 is TGTGCCAGCAGTGATTTCAGGGGGTTCTCCTACGAGCAGTACTTC. The entire variable domain, with the rest obtained from reference TRBV2 and TRBJ2-7, is as follows: EPEVTQTPSHQVTQMGQEVILRCVPISNHLYFYWYRQILGQKVEFLVSFYNNEISEKSEIFDDQFSVERPDGSNFTLKIRSTKLEDSAMYFCASSDFRGFSYEQYFGPGTRLTVT.

This clonotype was counted between two and nine times. The chain joins TRBV12-3 or TRBV12-4 to TRBJ2-7; tentatively, D is TRBD2 (7 bases). The V and J ends lost 3 bases and 3 bases respectively, with 18 bases between them. The CDR3 length is 16 residues. CDR3: CASSFSMRGGHYEQYF. CDR3 DNA sequence: TGTGCCAGCAGTTTCTCGATGAGGGGGGGCCACTACGAGCAGTACTTC.

This clonotype was observed at least ten times. The chain combines TRBV29-1 with TRBJ1-2, with D possibly being TRBD1 (6 bases). Germline V gene lookup returns CDR1 SQVTM and CDR2 ANQGSEA. The V and J ends lost 6 bases and 4 bases respectively, with 15 bases between them. CDR3 length equals 13 residues. The CDR3 sequence: CSVADGTTYGYTF. DNA for the CDR3: TGCAGCGTCGCCGACGGGACAACCTATGGCTACACCTTC.

The chain employs TRBV28 and TRBJ2-5, with TRBD1 as a possible D gene (5 bases). Germline assignment: CDR1 MDHEN and CDR2 SYDVKM. Trimming cost V 4 bases and J 3 bases, with 9 bases left between them. This CDR3 comprises 13 residues. The CDR3 coding sequence is TGTGCCAGCAGTTCAGGGCCAAAAGAGACCCAGTACTTC. This sequence encodes CASSSGPKETQYF. Variable domain in full (rest from reference TRBV28 and TRBJ2-5): DVKVTQSSRYLVKRTGEKVFLECVQDMDHENMFWYRQDPGLGLRLIYFSYDVKMKEKGDIPEGYSVSREKKERFSLILESASTNQTSMYLCASSSGPKETQYFGPGTRLLVL.

This chain joins TRBV24-1 and TRBJ2-7, with 7 bases aligning to TRBD1. The CDR3 runs 14 residues. The J segment lost 1 base and the V segment lost 4 bases, leaving 3 bases of the junction unmatched. Germline V gene data show CDR1 as KGHDR and CDR2 as SFDVKD. For the CDR3, the DNA is TGTGCCACCAGTGACCCGGGACAGTCCTACGAGCAGTACTTC. It encodes CATSDPGQSYEQYF.

The V gene is TRBV7-9, the J gene TRBJ1-4, with D hard to call. The V end was cut by 4 bases, the J end by 3 bases, with 18 bases between. The CDR3 has 17 residues. CDR1 is SEHNR and CDR2 is FQNEAQ in the germline V gene (reference sequence). CDR3 residues: CASSSSGLALSNEKLFF. CDR3 coding DNA: TGTGCCAGCAGCTCATCGGGCCTTGCCCTATCTAATGAAAAACTGTTTTTT. Full variable domain (outside the CDR3, taken from reference TRBV7-9 and TRBJ1-4): DTGVSQNPRHKITKRGQNVTFRCDPISEHNRLYWYRQTLGQGPEFLTYFQNEAQLEKSRLLSDRFSAERPKGSFSTLEIQRTEQGDSAMYLCASSSSGLALSNEKLFFGSGTQLSVL.

The table lists this clonotype with a few counts. The J gene is TRBJ2-7, the V gene TRBV9, with D perhaps matching TRBD1 (6 bases). V lost 0 bases and J lost 2, with 9 bases in between. CDR1 is SGDLS and CDR2 is YYNGEE in the germline V gene. There are 14 residues in the CDR3. This CDR3 is CASSVAQGTYEQYF. CDR3 coding DNA: TGTGCCAGCAGCGTAGCTCAGGGGACCTACGAGCAGTACTTC. The complete variable domain, with remaining parts taken from reference TRBV9 and TRBJ2-7, reads DSGVTQTPKHLITATGQRVTLRCSPRSGDLSVYWYQQSLDQGLQFLIQYYNGEERAKGNILERFSAQQFPDLHSELNLSSLELGDSALYFCASSVAQGTYEQYFGPGTRLTVT.

V and J are TRBV5-6 and TRBJ2-4; D is unclear. CDR1 is SGHDT and CDR2 is YYEEEE in the germline V gene. Trimming left V 6 bases short and J 0 bases short, with 10 bases between. CDR3 length: 14 amino acids. The CDR3 region is CASTIWTAKNIQYF. In DNA, the CDR3 is TGTGCCAGCACCATTTGGACAGCCAAAAACATTCAGTACTTC.

A few counts support this clonotype. This chain connects TRBV5-1 to TRBJ2-1; the D gene could be TRBD1 or TRBD2 (5 bases each). With 1 base removed from V and 5 bases from J, the gap between germline ends came to 10 bases. The germline V gene encodes CDR1 SGHRS and CDR2 YFSETQ. This CDR3 contains 14 residues. CDR3 in amino acids: CASSLRGDDNEQFF. The CDR3 nucleotides are TGCGCCAGCAGCTTGAGGGGAGACGACAATGAGCAGTTCTTC.

This clonotype has only a few counts. The CDR3 coding sequence is TGCAGTGCTAGGCTAGCGGGGGTAACCTACAATGAGCAGTTCTTC. Residues: CSARLAGVTYNEQFF. The chain joins TRBV20-1 to TRBJ2-1; TRBD2 agrees at 10 bases. Looked up from germline, CDR1 is DFQATT and CDR2 is SNEGSKA (reference sequence). The CDR3 consists of 15 residues. V dropped 3 bases and J dropped 2; count of bases not matched to a gene: 4.

The chain carries TRBV12-3 or TRBV12-4 and TRBJ2-1; 7 bases fit TRBD1. Trimming cost V 7 bases and J 0 bases; bases outside gene matches: 6. The CDR3 runs to 15 residues. CDR3 protein: CASTEDRVSYNEQFF. The CDR3 DNA is TGTGCCAGCACCGAAGACAGGGTCTCCTACAATGAGCAGTTCTTC.

J is TRBJ2-5 and V is TRBV28, with D possibly matching TRBD2 (5 bases). Trimming took off 6 bases at V and 2 bases at J, with 16 bases between the two ends. Germline-derived CDR1 and CDR2 are MDHEN and SYDVKM. The CDR3 covers 15 residues. CDR3 nucleotides: TGTGCCAGCAGAGGGTGGACTCGTCTTCAAGAGACCCAGTACTTC. Its protein product is CASRGWTRLQETQYF.

This clonotype was counted only a few times. The rearrangement uses TRBV20-1 and TRBJ2-3; D might be TRBD1 or TRBD2, each matching 5 bases. Germline-derived CDR1 and CDR2 are DFQATT and SNEGSKA (reference sequence). The CDR3 length is 13 residues. V was cut by 3 bases and J by 1 base, with 8 bases left in between. The CDR3 nucleotides read TGCAGTGCTAGGGGGGACGGCACAGATACGCAGTATTTT. This translates into CSARGDGTDTQYF.

The chain couples TRBV20-1 to TRBJ1-5; D gene uncertain. The CDR3 runs to 14 residues. V dropped 1 base and J dropped 7 bases, with 14 bases sitting between them. Looked up from germline, CDR1 is DFQATT and CDR2 is SNEGSKA (reference sequence). CDR3 protein: CSARGTLLRQPQHF. The CDR3 region has the DNA TGCAGTGCTAGAGGAACCCTATTGAGGCAGCCCCAGCATTTT.

This clonotype was seen more than once but under ten times. The chain is built from TRBV15 and TRBJ2-7; D not resolved. V was cut by 0 bases and J by 0 bases, with 9 bases left in between. There are 15 residues in the CDR3. Per germline, CDR1 LNHNV and CDR2 YYDKDF (reference sequence). The DNA for the CDR3 is TGTGCCACCAGCAGAGAGAGGTCTAGCTCCTACGAGCAGTACTTC. Residues: CATSRERSSSYEQYF.

This clonotype was seen a few times. V gene TRBV12-3 or TRBV12-4 combines with J gene TRBJ2-7; perhaps TRBD2 as D (6 bases). The CDR3 spans 14 residues. Trimming took off 5 bases at V and 3 bases at J, with 14 bases between the two ends. CDR3 in amino acids: CASSTPGLNYEQYF. The DNA for the CDR3 is TGTGCCAGCAGTACCCCGGGACTCAACTACGAGCAGTACTTC.

This clonotype was seen only a few times. The gene calls are TRBV6-5 and TRBJ2-7; 12 bases map to TRBD1. Losses at the gene ends were 2 bases for V and 4 bases for J; bases not matched to a gene: 6. The CDR3 is made up of 16 amino acids. Germline V lookup: CDR1 MNHEY, CDR2 SVGAGI. The CDR3 DNA sequence: TGTGCCAGCAGTTACGGTGGGGACAGGGGGCTGTACGAGCAGTACTTC. Translating it yields CASSYGGDRGLYEQYF.

The chain has TRBV28 and TRBJ1-2, with 7 bases lining up with TRBD1. This CDR3 region has 13 residues. Germline CDR1 and CDR2: MDHEN and SYDVKM. The junction had 6 bases not matched to a gene; V was cut back by 7 bases and J by 4 bases. Here the CDR3 DNA reads TGTGCCAGCACCAGGGGGGTCGGCTATGGCTACACCTTC. Its protein product is CASTRGVGYGYTF.

This clonotype was seen a handful of times. The chain has TRBV20-1 and TRBJ2-1, with D maybe TRBD2 (5 bases). Per germline, CDR1 DFQATT and CDR2 SNEGSKA (reference sequence). The CDR3 is 14 amino acids. V lost 6 bases, J lost 4 bases, and 16 bases lay in between. The CDR3 loop is CSARAGGGYNEQFF. DNA of the CDR3: TGCAGTGCACGGGCGGGTGGCGGATACAATGAGCAGTTCTTC.

The J gene is TRBJ1-2, the V gene TRBV12-3 or TRBV12-4; no definite D call. The CDR3 extends over 14 amino acids. With 5 bases removed from V and 4 bases from J, the gap between germline ends came to 14 bases. CDR3 DNA sequence: TGTGCCAGCAGTCCTAGTGTGGGTTCCTATGGCTACACCTTC. Its translation is CASSPSVGSYGYTF.

This clonotype was seen ten or more times. The rearrangement uses TRBV6-5 and TRBJ2-7; TRBD1 might be the D (6 bases). V dropped 5 bases and J dropped 3 bases, with 8 bases sitting between them. The CDR3 is 12 amino acids. Germline loops: CDR1 MNHEY, CDR2 SVGAGI. For the CDR3, the DNA is TGTGCCAGCAGTATACAGGGCTACGAGCAGTACTTC. Residues: CASSIQGYEQYF.

The rearrangement links TRBV24-1 to TRBJ2-3; 11 bases align to TRBD2. This CDR3 contains 16 residues. CDR1 and CDR2 (germline): KGHDR, SFDVKD. Trimming took 2 bases from V and 4 from J; bases not matched to a gene: 4. CDR3 residues: CATSDSSGGTADTQYF. The CDR3 nucleotides are TGTGCCACCAGTGATTCTAGCGGGGGGACGGCAGATACGCAGTATTTT.

The gene calls are TRBV10-3 and TRBJ2-5; 7 bases agree with TRBD2. Trimming took 10 bases from V and 2 from J; bases not matched to a gene: 16. CDR1 is ENHRY, CDR2 SYGVKD, per germline. This CDR3 is built from 16 residues. For the CDR3, the DNA is TGTGCCACCTCTTCCACTAGCGCCAGACAACAAGAGACCCAGTACTTC. Translation: CATSSTSARQQETQYF.

The rearrangement uses TRBV12-3 or TRBV12-4 and TRBJ1-2; D ambiguous. This CDR3 contains 13 residues. Trimming took 5 bases from V and 2 from J, leaving 9 bases between them. The CDR3: CASSPDLNYGYTF. The CDR3 bases are TGTGCCAGCAGTCCGGATCTGAACTATGGCTACACCTTC.

Regarding this clonotype: Germline is not matched at one junction end, which may reflect a read error. The CDR3 DNA reads as TGCGCCAGCAGCTTGGCTGTCGGCACTCAAAACTCCATATATTTT. This translates into CASSLAVGTQNSIYF. The rearrangement uses TRBV5-1 and TRBJ1-3; D remains ambiguous. CDR1 SGHRS and CDR2 YFSETQ come from the germline V gene. The CDR3 sequence is 15 residues long.

This clonotype turned up a few times. The chain combines TRBV29-1 with TRBJ1-2, with 8 bases fitting TRBD1. The CDR3 has 12 amino acids. Germline lookup yields CDR1 SQVTM and CDR2 ANQGSEA. V trimming: 4 bases; J trimming: 6 bases; junction bases outside the gene matches: 4. CDR3 in DNA: TGCAGCGTTGGGACAGGGAGGGATGGCTACACCTTC. It yields the protein CSVGTGRDGYTF.

The chain uses TRBV15 and TRBJ2-3; D is possibly TRBD1 (5 bases). The CDR3 totals 13 residues. Trimming took 3 bases from V and 5 from J, leaving 9 bases between them. Germline V gives CDR1 LNHNV, CDR2 YYDKDF (reference sequence). CDR3 in amino acids: CATSRDTLDTQYF. CDR3 nucleotides: TGTGCCACCAGCAGGGACACCCTAGATACGCAGTATTTT.

V usage is TRBV20-1 and J usage is TRBJ2-1; weak D call: TRBD1 (6 bases). The ends were cut back, 3 bases at V and 8 bases at J, with 20 bases in the middle. Germline V CDR1 and CDR2: DFQATT, SNEGSKA (reference sequence). This CDR3 contains 15 residues. Here the CDR3 reads CSASSRGPFPDEQFF. The CDR3 DNA follows: TGCAGTGCTAGTAGCAGGGGCCCCTTTCCCGATGAGCAGTTCTTC.

This chain connects TRBV20-1 to TRBJ2-3, with 10 bases lining up with TRBD2. This CDR3 has 15 amino acids. Per germline, CDR1 DFQATT and CDR2 SNEGSKA (reference sequence). Trimming removed 1 base from V and 2 bases from J; junction bases left unmatched: 3. The CDR3 here is CSARASGGYTDTQYF. CDR3 nucleotides: TGCAGTGCTAGAGCTAGCGGGGGATACACAGATACGCAGTATTTT.

This clonotype was counted only a few times. The genes are TRBV29-1 and TRBJ2-5; D call uncertain. CDR1 SQVTM and CDR2 ANQGSEA come from the germline V gene. V lost 2 bases and J lost 5, with 3 bases in between. The CDR3 consists of 10 residues. In DNA, the CDR3 is TGCAGCGTTGAATGGGAGACCCAGTACTTC. It specifies CSVEWETQYF.